This TCR beta chain was sequenced in a study of blood T cells in healthy people across ages. Per germline, CDR1 LGHNA and CDR2 YNFKEQ. V dropped 0 bases and J dropped 0 bases, with 11 bases sitting between them. CDR3 length: 16 residues. Sample-barcoded 5' priming and a J-beta primer mix drove a second PCR of about 6 to 12 cycles. From the 5' RACE reads, TCRdb called clonotypes with MiXCR, one entry per CDR3 protein. The table records around 1.5 million distinct CDR3 sequences, almost 60% of them present only once. Approximately 9 milliliters was the volume of peripheral blood drawn from each donor. This TCR derives from a man younger than 35 in good health. The sequencing sample was made of blood. The gene calls are TRBV4-2 and TRBJ1-1, with D perhaps matching TRBD1 (5 bases). The CDR3 loop reads CASSQDGASMNTEAFF. CDR3 DNA: TGTGCCAGCAGCCAAGATGGGGCCTCCATGAACACTGAAGCTTTCTTT.